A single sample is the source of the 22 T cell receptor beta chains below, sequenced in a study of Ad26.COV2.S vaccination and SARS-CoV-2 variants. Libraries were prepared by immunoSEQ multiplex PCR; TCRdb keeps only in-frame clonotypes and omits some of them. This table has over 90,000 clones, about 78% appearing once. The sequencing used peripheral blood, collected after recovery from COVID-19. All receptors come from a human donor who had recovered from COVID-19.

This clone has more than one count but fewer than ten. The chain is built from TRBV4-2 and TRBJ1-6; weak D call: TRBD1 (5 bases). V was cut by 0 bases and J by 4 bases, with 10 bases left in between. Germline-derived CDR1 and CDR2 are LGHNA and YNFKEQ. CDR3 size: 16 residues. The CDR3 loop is CASSQDGGIYNSPLHF. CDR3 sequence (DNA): TGTGCCAGCAGCCAAGACGGGGGGATATATAATTCACCCCTCCACTTT.

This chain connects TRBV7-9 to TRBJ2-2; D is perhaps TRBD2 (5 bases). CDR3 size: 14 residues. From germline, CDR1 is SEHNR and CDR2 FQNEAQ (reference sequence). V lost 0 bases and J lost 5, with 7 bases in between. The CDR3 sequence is CASSLAEGTGELFF. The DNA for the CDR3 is TGTGCCAGCAGCTTAGCTGAGGGAACCGGGGAGCTGTTTTTT.

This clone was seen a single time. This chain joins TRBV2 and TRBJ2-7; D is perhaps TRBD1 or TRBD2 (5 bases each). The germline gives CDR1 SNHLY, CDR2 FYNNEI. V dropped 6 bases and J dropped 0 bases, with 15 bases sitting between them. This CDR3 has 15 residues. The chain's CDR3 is CASRAPGAPSYEQYF. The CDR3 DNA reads TGTGCCAGCAGAGCCCCCGGGGCCCCCTCCTACGAGCAGTACTTC.

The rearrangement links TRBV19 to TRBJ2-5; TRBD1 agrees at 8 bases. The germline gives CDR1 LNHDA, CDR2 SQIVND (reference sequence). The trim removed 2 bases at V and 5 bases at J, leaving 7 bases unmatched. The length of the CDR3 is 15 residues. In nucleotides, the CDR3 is TGTGCCAGTAGTATACGGACAGGGTATGGGGAGACCCAGTACTTC. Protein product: CASSIRTGYGETQYF.

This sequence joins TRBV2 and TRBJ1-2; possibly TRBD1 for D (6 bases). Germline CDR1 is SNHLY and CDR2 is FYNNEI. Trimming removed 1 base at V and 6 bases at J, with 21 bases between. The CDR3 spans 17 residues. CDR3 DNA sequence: TGTGCCAGCAGTGAAGGGGATTGGGACAAGGGGGTGGATGGCTACACCTTC. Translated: CASSEGDWDKGVDGYTF.

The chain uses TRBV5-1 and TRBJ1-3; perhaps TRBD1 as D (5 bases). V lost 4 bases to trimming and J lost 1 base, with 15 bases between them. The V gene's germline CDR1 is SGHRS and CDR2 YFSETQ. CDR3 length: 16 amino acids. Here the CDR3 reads CASSLTGTQSGNTIYF. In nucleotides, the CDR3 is TGCGCCAGCAGCCTCACCGGGACCCAGTCTGGAAACACCATATATTTT.

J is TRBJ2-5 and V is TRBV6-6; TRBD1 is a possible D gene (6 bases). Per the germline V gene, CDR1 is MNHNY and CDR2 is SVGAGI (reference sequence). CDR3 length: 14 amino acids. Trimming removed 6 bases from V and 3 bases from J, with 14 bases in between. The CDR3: CASSRRGREETQYF. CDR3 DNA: TGTGCCAGCAGCCGTAGGGGGAGAGAAGAGACCCAGTACTTC.

CDR3 protein: CAWSPGTQNNEQFF. The DNA of the CDR3 is TGTGCCTGGAGTCCCGGGACACAAAACAATGAGCAGTTCTTC. The gene calls are TRBV30 and TRBJ2-1; TRBD1 is a possible D gene (6 bases). Trimming removed 2 bases at V and 5 bases at J, with 13 bases between. The CDR3 spans 14 residues. CDR1 and CDR2 from the germline V gene are GTSNPN and SVGIG (reference sequence).

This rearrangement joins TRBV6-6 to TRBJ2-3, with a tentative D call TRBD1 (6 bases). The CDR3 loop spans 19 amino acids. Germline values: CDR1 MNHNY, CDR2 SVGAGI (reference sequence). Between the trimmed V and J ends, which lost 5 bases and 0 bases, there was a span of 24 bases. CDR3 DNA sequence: TGTGCCAGCAGTCGACAGAATCCCTCGTGGGGGCTGAGCACAGATACGCAGTATTTT. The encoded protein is CASSRQNPSWGLSTDTQYF.

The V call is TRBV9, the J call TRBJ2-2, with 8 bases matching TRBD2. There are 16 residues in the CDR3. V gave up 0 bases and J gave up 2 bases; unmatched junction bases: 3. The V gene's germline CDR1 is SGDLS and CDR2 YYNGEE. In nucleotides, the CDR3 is TGTGCCAGCAGCGTAGAACTAGCGGAAAACACCGGGGAGCTGTTTTTT. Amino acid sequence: CASSVELAENTGELFF.

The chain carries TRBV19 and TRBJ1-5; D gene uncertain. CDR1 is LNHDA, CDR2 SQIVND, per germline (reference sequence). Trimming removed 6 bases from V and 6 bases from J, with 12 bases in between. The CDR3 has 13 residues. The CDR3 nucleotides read TGTGCCAGTAGGGCAGGAAATGTTCAGCCCCAGCATTTT. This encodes CASRAGNVQPQHF.

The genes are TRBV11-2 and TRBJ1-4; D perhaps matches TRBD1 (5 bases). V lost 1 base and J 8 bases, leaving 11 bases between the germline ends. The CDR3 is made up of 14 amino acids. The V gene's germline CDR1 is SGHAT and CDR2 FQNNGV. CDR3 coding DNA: TGTGCCAGCAGCTTAGGGGCCAGGGTCGAAAAACTGTTTTTT. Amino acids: CASSLGARVEKLFF.

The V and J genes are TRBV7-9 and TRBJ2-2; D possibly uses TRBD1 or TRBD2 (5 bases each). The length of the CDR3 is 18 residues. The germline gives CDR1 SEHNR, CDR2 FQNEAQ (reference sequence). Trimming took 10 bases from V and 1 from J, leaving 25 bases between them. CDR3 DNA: TGTGCCACACTTGGTCCGAGGGGAAGCTCCATGAACACCGGGGAGCTGTTTTTT. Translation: CATLGPRGSSMNTGELFF. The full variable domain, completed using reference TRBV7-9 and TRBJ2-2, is DTGVSQNPRHKITKRGQNVTFRCDPISEHNRLYWYRQTLGQGPEFLTYFQNEAQLEKSRLLSDRFSAERPKGSFSTLEIQRTEQGDSAMYLCATLGPRGSSMNTGELFFGEGSRLTVL.

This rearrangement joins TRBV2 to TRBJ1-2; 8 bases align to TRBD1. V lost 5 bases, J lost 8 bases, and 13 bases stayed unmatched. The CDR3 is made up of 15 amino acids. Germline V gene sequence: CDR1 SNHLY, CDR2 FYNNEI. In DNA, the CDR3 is TGTGCCAGCAGTCCAGGGGGCCGATTTACGACCGGCTACACCTTC. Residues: CASSPGGRFTTGYTF.

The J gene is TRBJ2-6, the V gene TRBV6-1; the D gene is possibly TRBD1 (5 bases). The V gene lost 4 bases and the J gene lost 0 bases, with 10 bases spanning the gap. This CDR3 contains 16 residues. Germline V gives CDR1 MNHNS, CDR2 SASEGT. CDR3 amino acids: CASSAPRGSGANVLTF. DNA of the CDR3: TGTGCCAGCAGTGCCCCTAGGGGCTCTGGGGCCAACGTCCTGACTTTC.

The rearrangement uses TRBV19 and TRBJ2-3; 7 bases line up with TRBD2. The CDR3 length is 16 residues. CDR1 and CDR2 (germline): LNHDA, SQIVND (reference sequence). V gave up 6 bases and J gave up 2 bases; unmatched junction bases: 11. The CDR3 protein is CASSPRSSGFTDTQYF. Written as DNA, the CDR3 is TGTGCCAGTAGCCCCCGGTCTAGCGGCTTCACAGATACGCAGTATTTT.

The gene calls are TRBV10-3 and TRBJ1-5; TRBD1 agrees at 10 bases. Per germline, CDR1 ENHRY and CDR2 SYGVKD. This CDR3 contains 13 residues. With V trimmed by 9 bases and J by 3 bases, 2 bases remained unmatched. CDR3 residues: CAMGTGVNQPQHF. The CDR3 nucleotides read TGTGCCATGGGGACAGGGGTCAATCAGCCCCAGCATTTT.

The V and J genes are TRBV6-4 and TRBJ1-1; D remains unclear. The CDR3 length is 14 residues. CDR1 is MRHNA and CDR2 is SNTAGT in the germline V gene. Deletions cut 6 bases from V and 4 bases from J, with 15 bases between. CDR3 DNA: TGTGCCAGCAGAGACACAGATTGGGGCACTGAAGCTTTCTTT. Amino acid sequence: CASRDTDWGTEAFF.

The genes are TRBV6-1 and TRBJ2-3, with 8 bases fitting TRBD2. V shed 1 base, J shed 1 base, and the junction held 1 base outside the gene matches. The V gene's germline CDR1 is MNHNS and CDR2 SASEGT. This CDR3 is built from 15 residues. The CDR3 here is CASSEVRGGTDTQYF. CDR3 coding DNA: TGTGCCAGCAGTGAAGTGCGGGGGGGCACAGATACGCAGTATTTT.

CDR3 coding DNA: TGTGCCTGGACCCTGTCTAGGGACACTGAAGCTTTCTTT. This codes for CAWTLSRDTEAFF. V gene TRBV30 combines with J gene TRBJ1-1, with no clear D. Germline-derived CDR1 and CDR2 are GTSNPN and SVGIG (reference sequence). V was trimmed by 4 bases and J by 3 bases, leaving 12 bases between them. CDR3 length equals 13 residues.

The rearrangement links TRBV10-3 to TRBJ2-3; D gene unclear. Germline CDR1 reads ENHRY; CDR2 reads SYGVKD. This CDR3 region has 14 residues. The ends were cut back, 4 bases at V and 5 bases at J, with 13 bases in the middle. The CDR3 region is CAISVSPKEDTQYF. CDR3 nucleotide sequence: TGTGCCATCAGTGTGTCCCCCAAAGAAGATACGCAGTATTTT.

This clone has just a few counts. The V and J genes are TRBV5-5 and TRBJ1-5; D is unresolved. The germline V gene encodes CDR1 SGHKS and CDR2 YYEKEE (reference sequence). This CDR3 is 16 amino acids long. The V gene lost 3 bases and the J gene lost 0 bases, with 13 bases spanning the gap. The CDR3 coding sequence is TGTGCCAGCAGCTACCGGGCCGGGGATAGCAATCAGCCCCAGCATTTT. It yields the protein CASSYRAGDSNQPQHF.